These T cell receptor beta chains were read from a single sample in a study of T cells after yellow fever vaccination. TCRdb reprocessed the 5' RACE reads via MiXCR and lists one record per CDR3 protein. Of hundreds of thousands of distinct CDR3 sequences listed, around a sixth are singletons. The sequencing here drew on PBMCs, taken before the yellow fever booster vaccination. All receptors derive from a man aged 18 to 30 who received the YFV17D yellow fever vaccine. The conserved cysteine and the conserved F or W are not part of the CDR3 here. The D gene is left open where the match is weak. Rows may omit the clone size; those that give it use once, few, many or a size class.

d_call j_call v_call clone_size cdr3_aa
. TRBJ1-2 TRBV5-1 . ASSRRRQAADYGYT
. TRBJ1-3 TRBV7-2 . ASSPRSAPKGTIY
TRBD1 TRBJ1-2 TRBV6-5 few ASSRGQGLGYT
. TRBJ2-6 TRBV12-3/TRBV12-4 . ASSFRSSGANVLT
. TRBJ2-5 TRBV27 . ASKSTGFPDRVGETQY
. TRBJ2-1 TRBV7-2 few ASSITGGEQF
TRBD2 TRBJ2-5 TRBV20-1 . ASRPPGGLETQY
TRBD1 TRBJ1-1 TRBV12-3/TRBV12-4 few ASSELGQGFPKAF
. TRBJ1-1 TRBV20-1 . SPQTAGPEAF
. TRBJ2-5 TRBV5-1 few ASSWPGEETQY
TRBD1 TRBJ1-5 TRBV24-1 . ATSDSSDRGAGEAQH
. TRBJ1-4 TRBV7-2 few ASSFGRGRGEKLF
TRBD2 TRBJ2-4 TRBV7-2 few ASSPWTSGDSKNIQY
. TRBJ2-7 TRBV6-2/TRBV6-3 . ASSYSFSGARYEQY
TRBD1 TRBJ2-1 TRBV5-1 few ASSLVGQGGNEQF
. TRBJ1-5 TRBV7-2 few ASSFGRQPQH
TRBD2 TRBJ2-3 TRBV5-5 few ASSPAGGRTDTQY
TRBD1 TRBJ1-2 TRBV7-3 few ASSPRQGANYGYT
. TRBJ2-2 TRBV5-1 . ASKPRSPNTGELF
TRBD1 TRBJ1-2 TRBV6-5 . ASSYDTGGGFYGYT
. TRBJ2-3 TRBV7-6 many ASSLAWASGTDTQY
TRBD2 TRBJ2-3 TRBV4-2 . ASSQDVGTRRAQY
TRBD1 TRBJ2-3 TRBV19 . ASSIGQDTDTQY
TRBD1 TRBJ2-7 TRBV20-1 many SARDDRGPYEQY
TRBD1 TRBJ1-5 TRBV7-9 . ASSPTGRQPQH
. TRBJ1-1 TRBV5-4 . ASSLLGGRARGTEAF
. TRBJ1-2 TRBV7-9 . ASTGTGNGYT
. TRBJ2-7 TRBV5-1 . ASSRNSPGEQY
TRBD2 TRBJ2-1 TRBV7-2 . ASKVREGGYNEQF
. TRBJ2-2 TRBV7-3 many ASSLGPANTGELF
. TRBJ1-2 TRBV10-3 few ATSRDDGYT
. TRBJ2-1 TRBV9 . ASSVDVGGASNEQF
TRBD1 TRBJ2-7 TRBV4-1 . ASSYGQGAYEQY
TRBD1 TRBJ2-5 TRBV7-2 few ASSLSPSQGVETQY
TRBD1 TRBJ2-1 TRBV5-1 few ASSLGGQGRNEQF
. TRBJ2-3 TRBV11-2 . ASSFFAGSTDTQY
TRBD1 TRBJ1-2 TRBV9 many ASSGTGAGYGYT
. TRBJ1-1 TRBV7-6 . ASSPGLAGEAF
. TRBJ2-3 TRBV24-1 once ATSDRQYTDTQY
. TRBJ2-7 TRBV20-1 many SARNPDSSYSYEQY
. TRBJ1-5 TRBV20-1 few SAVWGEQPQH
TRBD1 TRBJ1-6 TRBV6-5 few ASSRDRGRVDNSPLH
. TRBJ2-5 TRBV11-2 few ASSLFLGEETQY
TRBD1 TRBJ1-2 TRBV7-2 . ASSLQGAGYGYT
. TRBJ1-3 TRBV6-6 . ASSSGEAANTIY
. TRBJ2-6 TRBV28 . ASSSTVSGANVLT
. TRBJ1-2 TRBV4-1 . ASSRTGQDLDSYGYT
TRBD2 TRBJ2-1 TRBV7-2 . ASRLAGSYNEQF
TRBD2 TRBJ2-2 TRBV19 few ASSVPTGGRMRELF
. TRBJ1-2 TRBV9 . ASSVGDGYGYT
. TRBJ2-5 TRBV2 few ASRVGASETQY
. TRBJ2-7 TRBV4-2 few ASSQAKGQGYEQY